This is a list of T cell receptor beta chains from one sample in a study of blood T cells in healthy people across ages. TCRdb re-analysed the 5' RACE reads in MiXCR, keeping a single row per CDR3 protein. Among about 680,000 distinct CDR3 sequences listed, over 45% were seen once. Source material: blood. Every receptor here comes from a woman aged 55-69 years in good health. Both conserved end residues are part of each CDR3. A D gene is named only where the DNA matches it firmly. The listing skips clone size in some rows; elsewhere it reads once, few, many or a size class.

d_call,j_call,v_call,clone_size,cdr3_aa,cdr3_nt
-,TRBJ1-2,TRBV6-6,-,CASSPGGGYTF,TGTGCCAGCAGCCCGGGGGGTGGCTACACCTTC
-,TRBJ2-5,TRBV7-2,-,CASNEQGWEETQYF,TGTGCCAGCAACGAACAGGGATGGGAGGAGACCCAGTACTTC
-,TRBJ2-5,TRBV7-2,-,CASSFAGRQETQYF,TGTGCCAGCAGCTTCGCAGGGAGGCAAGAGACCCAGTACTTC
-,TRBJ1-1,TRBV29-1,-,CSVTSANTEAFF,TGCAGCGTCACCTCAGCTAACACTGAAGCTTTCTTT
TRBD1,TRBJ2-7,TRBV20-1,-,CSALGQGLFYEQYF,TGCAGTGCTCTTGGACAGGGCCTCTTTTACGAGCAGTACTTC
TRBD1,TRBJ1-5,TRBV20-1,-,CSAPGTDHIGAQHF,TGCAGTGCTCCCGGGACAGATCACATTGGGGCCCAGCATTTT
-,TRBJ2-4,TRBV5-1,-,CASTPGPSGRGEQYF,TGCGCCAGCACCCCTGGGCCCTCGGGCCGAGGTGAGCAGTACTTC
-,TRBJ1-4,TRBV20-1,few,CSASDSEKLFF,TGCAGTGCTAGCGACAGTGAAAAACTGTTTTTT
-,TRBJ2-2,TRBV6-2/TRBV6-3,-,CASSDWWRDNTGELFF,TGTGCCAGCAGTGACTGGTGGAGGGACAACACCGGGGAGCTGTTTTTT
TRBD1,TRBJ1-4,TRBV29-1,-,CSVDPGTGNEKLFF,TGCAGCGTTGACCCCGGGACAGGGAATGAAAAACTGTTTTTT